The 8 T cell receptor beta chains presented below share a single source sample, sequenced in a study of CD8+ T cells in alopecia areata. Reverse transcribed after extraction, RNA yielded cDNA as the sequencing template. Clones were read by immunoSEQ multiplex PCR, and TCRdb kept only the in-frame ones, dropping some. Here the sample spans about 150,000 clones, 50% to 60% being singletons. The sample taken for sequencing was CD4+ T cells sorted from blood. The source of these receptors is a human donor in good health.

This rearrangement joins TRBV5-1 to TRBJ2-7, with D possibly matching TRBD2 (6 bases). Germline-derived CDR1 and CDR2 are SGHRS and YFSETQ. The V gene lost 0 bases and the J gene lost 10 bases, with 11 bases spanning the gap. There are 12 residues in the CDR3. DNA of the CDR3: TGCGCCAGCAGCTTGGCCGGGAGCGAACAGTACTTC. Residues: CASSLAGSEQYF.

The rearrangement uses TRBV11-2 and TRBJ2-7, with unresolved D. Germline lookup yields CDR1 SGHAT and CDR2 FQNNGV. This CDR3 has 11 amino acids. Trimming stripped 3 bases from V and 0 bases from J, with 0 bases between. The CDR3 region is CASSFSYEQYF. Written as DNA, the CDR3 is TGTGCCAGCAGCTTCTCCTACGAGCAGTACTTC.

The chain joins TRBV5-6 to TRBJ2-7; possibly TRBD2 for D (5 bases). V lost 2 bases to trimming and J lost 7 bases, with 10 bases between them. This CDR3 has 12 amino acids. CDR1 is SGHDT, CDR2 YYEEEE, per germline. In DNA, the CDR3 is TGTGCCAGCAGCTTTGATAAGCGGGAGCAGTACTTC. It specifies CASSFDKREQYF.

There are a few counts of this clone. In DNA, the CDR3 is TGTGCCAGCAGCAAAATACAGGGGGCCTCGAATGAGCAGTTCTTC. Its protein is CASSKIQGASNEQFF. V gene TRBV4-2 combines with J gene TRBJ2-1; 9 bases map to TRBD1. The V gene end was trimmed by 5 bases and the J gene end by 7 bases; junction bases not matched to a gene: 9. Germline V CDR1 and CDR2: LGHNA, YNFKEQ. The CDR3 is 15 amino acids.

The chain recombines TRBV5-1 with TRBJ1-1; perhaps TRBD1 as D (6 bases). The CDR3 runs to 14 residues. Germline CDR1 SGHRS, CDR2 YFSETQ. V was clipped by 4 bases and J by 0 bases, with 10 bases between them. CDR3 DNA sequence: TGCGCCAGCAGCAGGGACAACATGAACACTGAAGCTTTCTTT. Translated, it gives CASSRDNMNTEAFF.

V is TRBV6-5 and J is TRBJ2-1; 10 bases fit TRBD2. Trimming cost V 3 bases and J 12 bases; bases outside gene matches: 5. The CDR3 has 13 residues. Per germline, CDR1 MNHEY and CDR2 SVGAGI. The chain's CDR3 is CASSYQLAGRQFF. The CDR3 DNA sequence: TGTGCCAGCAGTTATCAACTAGCGGGAAGGCAGTTCTTC.

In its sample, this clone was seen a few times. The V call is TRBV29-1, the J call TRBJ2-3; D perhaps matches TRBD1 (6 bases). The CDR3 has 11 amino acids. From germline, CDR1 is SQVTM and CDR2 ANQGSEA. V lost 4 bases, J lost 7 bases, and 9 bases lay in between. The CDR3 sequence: CSVGTANTQYF. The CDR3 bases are TGCAGCGTTGGGACAGCCAATACGCAGTATTTT.

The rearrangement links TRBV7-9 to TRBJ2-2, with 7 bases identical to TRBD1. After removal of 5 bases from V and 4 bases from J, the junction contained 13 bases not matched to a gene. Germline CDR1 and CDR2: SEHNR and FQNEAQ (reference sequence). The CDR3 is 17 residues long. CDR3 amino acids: CASSRPGQPSGTGELFF. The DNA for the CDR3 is TGTGCCAGCAGCCGGCCGGGACAGCCCTCGGGCACCGGGGAGCTGTTTTTT. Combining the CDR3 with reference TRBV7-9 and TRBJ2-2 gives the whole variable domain DTGVSQNPRHKITKRGQNVTFRCDPISEHNRLYWYRQTLGQGPEFLTYFQNEAQLEKSRLLSDRFSAERPKGSFSTLEIQRTEQGDSAMYLCASSRPGQPSGTGELFFGEGSRLTVL.